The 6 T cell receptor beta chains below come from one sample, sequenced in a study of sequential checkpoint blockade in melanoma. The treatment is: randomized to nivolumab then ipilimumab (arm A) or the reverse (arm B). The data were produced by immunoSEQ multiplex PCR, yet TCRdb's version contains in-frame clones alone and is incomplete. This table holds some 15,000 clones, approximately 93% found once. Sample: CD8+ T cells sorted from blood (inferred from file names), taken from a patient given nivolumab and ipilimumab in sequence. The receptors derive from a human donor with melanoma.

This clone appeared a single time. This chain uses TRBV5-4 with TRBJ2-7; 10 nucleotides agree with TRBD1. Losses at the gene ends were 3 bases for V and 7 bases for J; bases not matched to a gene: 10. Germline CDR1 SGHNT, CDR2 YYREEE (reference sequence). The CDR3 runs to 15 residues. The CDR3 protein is CASSWGGQGGREQYV. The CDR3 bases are TGTGCCAGCAGCTGGGGTGGACAGGGGGGACGGGAGCAGTACGTC.

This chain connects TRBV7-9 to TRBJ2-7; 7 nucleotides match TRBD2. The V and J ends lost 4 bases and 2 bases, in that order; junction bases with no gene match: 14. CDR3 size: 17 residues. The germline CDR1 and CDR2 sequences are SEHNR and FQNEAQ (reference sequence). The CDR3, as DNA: TGTGCCAGCAGCTCCGGGCCGAGGGCGCGGGGGACCTACGAGCAGTACTTC. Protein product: CASSSGPRARGTYEQYF.

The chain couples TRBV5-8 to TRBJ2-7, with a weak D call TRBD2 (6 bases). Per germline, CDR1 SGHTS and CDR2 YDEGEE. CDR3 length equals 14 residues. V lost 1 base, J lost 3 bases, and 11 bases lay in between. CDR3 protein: CASSLIRRDYEQYF. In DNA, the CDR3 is TGTGCCAGCAGCTTGATCAGGAGGGACTACGAGCAGTACTTC.

This CDR3 reads CATLHGQGEAFF. CDR3 coding DNA: TGTGCCACCCTACATGGACAGGGGGAAGCTTTCTTT. This chain uses TRBV19 with TRBJ1-1; 9 positions agree with TRBD1. Germline lookup yields CDR1 LNHDA and CDR2 SQIVND (reference sequence). Unmatched junction bases numbered 8, after V lost 10 bases and J lost 8 bases. CDR3 length equals 12 residues.

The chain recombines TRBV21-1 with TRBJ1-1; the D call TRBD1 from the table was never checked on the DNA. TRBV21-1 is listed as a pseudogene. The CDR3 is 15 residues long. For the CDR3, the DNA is TGTGCCAGCAGCGGAAGGGGGCGCGGAGGGACTGAAGCTTTCTTT. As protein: CASSGRGRGGTEAFF.

The chain's CDR3 is CASSFGQGTYEQYV. The CDR3 DNA reads as TGTGCCAGCAGCTTTGGACAGGGGACCTACGAGCAGTACGTC. The V gene is TRBV5-5, the J gene TRBJ2-7; 9 bases fit TRBD1. Germline loops: CDR1 SGHKS, CDR2 YYEKEE (reference sequence). V lost 2 bases, J lost 2 bases, and 2 bases stayed unmatched. The CDR3 has 14 amino acids.